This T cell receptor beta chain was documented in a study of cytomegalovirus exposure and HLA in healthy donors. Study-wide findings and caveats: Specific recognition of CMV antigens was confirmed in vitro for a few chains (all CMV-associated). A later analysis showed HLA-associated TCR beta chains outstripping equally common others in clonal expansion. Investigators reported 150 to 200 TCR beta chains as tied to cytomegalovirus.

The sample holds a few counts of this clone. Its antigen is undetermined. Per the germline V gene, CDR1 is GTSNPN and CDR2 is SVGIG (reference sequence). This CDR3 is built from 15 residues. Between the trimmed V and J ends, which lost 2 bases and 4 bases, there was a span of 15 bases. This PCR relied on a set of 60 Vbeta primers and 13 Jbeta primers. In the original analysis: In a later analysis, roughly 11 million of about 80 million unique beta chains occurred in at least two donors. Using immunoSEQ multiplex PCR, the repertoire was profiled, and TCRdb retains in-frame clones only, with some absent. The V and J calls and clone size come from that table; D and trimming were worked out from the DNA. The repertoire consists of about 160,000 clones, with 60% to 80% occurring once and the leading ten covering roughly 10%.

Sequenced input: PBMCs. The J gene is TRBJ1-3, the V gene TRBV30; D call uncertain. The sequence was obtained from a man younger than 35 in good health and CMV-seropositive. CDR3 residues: CAWSFGESEGNTIYF. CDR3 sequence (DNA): TGTGCCTGGAGTTTCGGGGAGTCGGAGGGAAACACCATATATTTT.